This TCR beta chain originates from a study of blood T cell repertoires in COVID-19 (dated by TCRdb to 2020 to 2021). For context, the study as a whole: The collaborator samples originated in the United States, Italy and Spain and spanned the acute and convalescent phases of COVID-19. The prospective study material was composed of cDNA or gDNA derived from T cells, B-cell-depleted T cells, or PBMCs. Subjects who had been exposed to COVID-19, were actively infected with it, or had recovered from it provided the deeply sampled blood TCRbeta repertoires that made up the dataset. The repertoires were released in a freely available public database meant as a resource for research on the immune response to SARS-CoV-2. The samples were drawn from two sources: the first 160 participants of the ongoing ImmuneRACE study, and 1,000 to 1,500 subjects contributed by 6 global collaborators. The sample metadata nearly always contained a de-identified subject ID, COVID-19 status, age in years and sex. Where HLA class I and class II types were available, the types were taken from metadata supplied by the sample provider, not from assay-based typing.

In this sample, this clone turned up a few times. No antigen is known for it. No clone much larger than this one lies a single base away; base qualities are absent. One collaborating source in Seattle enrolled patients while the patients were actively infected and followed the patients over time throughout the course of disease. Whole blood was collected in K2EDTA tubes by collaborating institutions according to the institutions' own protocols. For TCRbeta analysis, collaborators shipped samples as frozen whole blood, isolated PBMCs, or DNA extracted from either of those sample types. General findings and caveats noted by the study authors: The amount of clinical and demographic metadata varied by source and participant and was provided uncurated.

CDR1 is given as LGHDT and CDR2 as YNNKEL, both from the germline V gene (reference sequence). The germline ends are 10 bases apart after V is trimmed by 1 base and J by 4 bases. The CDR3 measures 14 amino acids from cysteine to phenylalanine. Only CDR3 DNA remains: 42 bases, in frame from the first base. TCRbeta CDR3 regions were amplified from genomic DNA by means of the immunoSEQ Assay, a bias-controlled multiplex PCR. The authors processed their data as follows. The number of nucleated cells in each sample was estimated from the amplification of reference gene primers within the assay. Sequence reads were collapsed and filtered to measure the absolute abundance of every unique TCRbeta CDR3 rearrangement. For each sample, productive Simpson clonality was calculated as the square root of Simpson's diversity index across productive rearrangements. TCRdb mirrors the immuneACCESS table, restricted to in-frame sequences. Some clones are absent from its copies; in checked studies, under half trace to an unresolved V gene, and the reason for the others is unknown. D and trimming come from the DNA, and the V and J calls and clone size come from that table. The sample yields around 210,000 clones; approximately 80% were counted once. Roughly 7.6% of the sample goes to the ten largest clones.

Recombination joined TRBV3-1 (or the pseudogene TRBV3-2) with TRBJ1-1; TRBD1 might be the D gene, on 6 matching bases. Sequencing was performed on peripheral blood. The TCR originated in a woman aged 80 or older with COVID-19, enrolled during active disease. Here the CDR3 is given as CASSQAQGATEAFF. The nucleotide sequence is TGTGCCAGCAGCCAAGCACAGGGCGCCACTGAAGCTTTCTTT.